Reported below is one T cell receptor (beta chain). With 7 bases clipped from V and 9 bases from J, the junction kept 6 bases outside the gene matches. Germline V lookup: CDR1 MNHEY, CDR2 SMNVEV (reference sequence). The CDR3 runs 14 residues. Original methodology: Amplification from reference gene primers served as the basis for estimated nucleated cell counts. Assay: immunoSEQ multiplex PCR; the TCRdb copy retains only in-frame clones and omits some. V, J and clone size reflect that table, while D and trimming were determined from the DNA. The sample records about 240,000 clones, approximately 85% being singletons. This entry belongs to a study of blood T cell repertoires in COVID-19. Study-level information: Samples taken during acute and convalescent COVID-19 were collected in the United States, Italy and Spain. T cells, B-cell-depleted T cells, or PBMCs supplied cDNA or gDNA.

The chain combines TRBV27 with TRBJ2-3; 14 bases fit TRBD2. The sequence was collected from a woman between 65 and 79 years old with acute or convalescent COVID-19. Sequencing was carried out using peripheral blood. Here the CDR3 DNA reads TGTGCCAGCAACCAAGGGACTAGCGGGGGAACGCAGTATTTT. The encoded protein is CASNQGTSGGTQYF.